Below are 10 T cell receptor beta chains sequenced from a single sample in a study of T cell responses to AZD1222 COVID-19 vaccine. Assay used: immunoSEQ multiplex PCR; TCRdb lists only in-frame clones, some missing. The table has around 120,000 clones, under 95% seen once. Sequencing used peripheral blood, obtained 28 days after the second AZD1222 dose. Every receptor here comes from an adult who received the AZD1222 COVID-19 vaccine.

This rearrangement joins TRBV5-1 to TRBJ1-3, with a tentative D call TRBD1 (5 bases). The V gene lost 0 bases and the J gene lost 4 bases, with 14 bases spanning the gap. CDR1 and CDR2 (germline): SGHRS, YFSETQ. The CDR3 extends over 16 amino acids. CDR3 in DNA: TGCGCCAGCAGCTTGGGCCGACAGAAACTCGGAAACACCATATATTTT. Translating it yields CASSLGRQKLGNTIYF.

The rearrangement links TRBV6-2 or TRBV6-3 to TRBJ1-5; possibly TRBD1 for D (5 bases). Germline V gene sequence: CDR1 MNHEY, CDR2 SVGEGT. V was pared by 2 bases and J by 7 bases, with 6 bases between. This CDR3 is 12 amino acids long. The CDR3 spells CASSYGGQPQHF. In DNA, the CDR3 is TGTGCCAGCAGTTACGGGGGACAGCCCCAGCATTTT.

This clone was recorded only once. This chain uses TRBV19 with TRBJ1-2, with 10 nucleotides matching TRBD1. The V gene end was trimmed by 2 bases and the J gene end by 3 bases; junction bases not matched to a gene: 6. The length of the CDR3 is 16 residues. Per germline, CDR1 LNHDA and CDR2 SQIVND (reference sequence). The CDR3 nucleotides read TGTGCCAGTAGTATAAGCCCCGGACAGGGGGACTATGGCTACACCTTC. Its protein product is CASSISPGQGDYGYTF.

This chain uses TRBV19 with TRBJ2-2; TRBD2 agrees at 12 bases. There are 21 residues in the CDR3. The ends lost 6 bases at V and 6 bases at J; junction bases unmatched: 23. Germline CDR1 is LNHDA and CDR2 is SQIVND (reference sequence). CDR3 sequence: CASSPIRRASGRALNPGELFF. The CDR3 DNA follows: TGTGCCAGTAGCCCCATCCGTAGGGCTAGCGGGAGGGCCCTTAACCCCGGGGAGCTGTTTTTT.

This chain uses TRBV19 with TRBJ2-5, with a weak D call TRBD2 (5 bases). Trimming removed 1 base at V and 5 bases at J, with 8 bases between. Germline assignment: CDR1 LNHDA and CDR2 SQIVND (reference sequence). This CDR3 spans 13 amino acids. CDR3 residues: CASSIVPGETQYF. In DNA, the CDR3 is TGTGCCAGTAGTATAGTCCCGGGGGAGACCCAGTACTTC.

This chain joins TRBV2 and TRBJ1-2; D may be TRBD1 (5 bases). V was cut by 6 bases and J by 7 bases, with 15 bases left in between. This CDR3 is 13 amino acids long. Per germline, CDR1 SNHLY and CDR2 FYNNEI. In DNA, the CDR3 is TGTGCCAGCAGAGCCGGGACCCGCCCTGGCTACACCTTC. It specifies CASRAGTRPGYTF. Full variable domain (outside the CDR3, taken from reference TRBV2 and TRBJ1-2): EPEVTQTPSHQVTQMGQEVILRCVPISNHLYFYWYRQILGQKVEFLVSFYNNEISEKSEIFDDQFSVERPDGSNFTLKIRSTKLEDSAMYFCASRAGTRPGYTFGSGTRLTVV.

In regard to this clone: Mismatch with germline at one junction end may stem from a read error. The chain carries TRBV7-7 and TRBJ2-3; 9 nucleotides line up with TRBD2. CDR1 SSHAT and CDR2 FNYEAQ come from the germline V gene (reference sequence). The CDR3 is made up of 16 amino acids. The CDR3 bases are TGTGCTAGCAGCTTAGGTAGCGGGGGTCCCACAGATACGCAGTATTTT. Translated, it gives CASSLGSGGPTDTQYF. Using reference TRBV7-7 and TRBJ2-3 for the parts outside the CDR3, the full variable domain is GAGVSQSPRYKVTKRGQDVTLRCDPISSHATLYWYQQALGQGPEFLTYFNYEAQPDKSGLPSDRFSAERPEGSISTLTIQRTEQRDSAMYRCASSLGSGGPTDTQYFGPGTRLTVL.

V usage is TRBV5-1 and J usage is TRBJ1-2; 7 positions agree with TRBD1. CDR1 is SGHRS and CDR2 is YFSETQ in the germline V gene. The CDR3 sequence is 15 residues long. After removal of 5 bases from V and 6 bases from J, the junction contained 13 bases not matched to a gene. CDR3 nucleotide sequence: TGCGCCAGCAGTTCTACATCCAAAGGGGGCCATGGCTACACCTTC. It is translated as CASSSTSKGGHGYTF.

The V and J genes are TRBV9 and TRBJ2-7, with TRBD2 as a possible D gene (5 bases). V was shortened by 0 bases and J by 0 bases, with 13 bases between the two germline ends. Germline CDR1 reads SGDLS; CDR2 reads YYNGEE. CDR3 length: 16 residues. The DNA for the CDR3 is TGTGCCAGCAGCGTAGGGGGAGATTACTTCTCCTACGAGCAGTACTTC. This gives the protein CASSVGGDYFSYEQYF.

This clone has only one observation. This rearrangement joins TRBV6-2 or TRBV6-3 to TRBJ2-7; no definite D call. Trimming took 4 bases from V and 3 from J, leaving 13 bases between them. The CDR3 contains 14 residues. From germline, CDR1 is MNHEY and CDR2 SVGEGT. This chain's CDR3 is CASSSPTRSYEQYF. CDR3 DNA sequence: TGTGCCAGCAGTTCTCCCACCAGGAGCTACGAGCAGTACTTC.